These 13 T cell receptor beta chains came from one sample sequenced in a study of neurological immune-mediated disorders (dated by TCRdb to about 2019). The time point tag for this specimen amounts to: longitudinal time-point 2. Library preparation used 5' RACE. TCRdb lists the instrument as Illumina HiSeq 2500. Starting from the raw public reads, TCRdb applied fastp trimming at Q25, assembled clones with MiXCR and retained in-frame beta chains. Records with the same CDR3 protein are collapsed into one entry carrying the most frequent genes and DNA. This sample comprises roughly 60,000 distinct CDR3 sequences, 8.5% to 10% of them detected only once. Under 15% of the sample goes to the ten largest clones. Sequenced material: PBMCs. The source of these receptors is a man younger than 45 in good health.

This clonotype occurred many times. The chain couples TRBV12-3 or TRBV12-4 to TRBJ2-1, with 9 bases lining up with TRBD2. J was trimmed by 13 bases and V by 5 bases; bases with no gene match: 12. The CDR3 spans 14 residues. The CDR3 sequence: CASSPPGTSWLQFF. In DNA form, the CDR3 reads TGTGCCAGCAGTCCCCCCGGGACTAGCTGGCTTCAGTTCTTC.

This clonotype was seen at least ten times. The rearrangement uses TRBV29-1 and TRBJ1-6; 9 bases align to TRBD1. Germline V CDR1 and CDR2: SQVTM, ANQGSEA. V was clipped by 7 bases and J by 10 bases; unmatched bases: 14. CDR3 length equals 15 residues. The CDR3, as DNA: TGCAGCGCGTTAACCGGGGGACAGGGAAAATCACCCCTCCACTTT. Translation: CSALTGGQGKSPLHF.

This clonotype was detected ten times or more. This sequence joins TRBV5-1 and TRBJ2-6; D gene unclear. The CDR3 has 16 residues. The germline V gene has CDR1 SGHRS and CDR2 YFSETQ. V dropped 1 base and J dropped 2 bases, with 10 bases sitting between them. As DNA, the CDR3 is TGCGCCAGCAGCTTGAACAGCATGACTGGGGCCAACGTCCTGACTTTC. Translated: CASSLNSMTGANVLTF.

This clonotype was seen at least ten times. This sequence joins TRBV12-3 or TRBV12-4 and TRBJ2-1; 7 positions match TRBD1. J was trimmed by 1 base and V by 4 bases; bases with no gene match: 10. The CDR3 has 17 residues. The CDR3: CASSWKGTVMSYNEQFF. DNA of the CDR3: TGTGCCAGCAGTTGGAAAGGGACAGTGATGTCCTACAATGAGCAGTTCTTC.

At least ten counts were recorded for this clonotype. The gene calls are TRBV25-1 and TRBJ1-2, with D possibly matching TRBD1 (5 bases). CDR3 length: 14 amino acids. Germline loops: CDR1 MGHDK, CDR2 SYGVNS. Trimming cost V 4 bases and J 6 bases, with 15 bases left between them. The CDR3, as DNA: TGTGCCAGCAGTGTTCCACAGGCGTTGGATGGCTACACCTTC. It codes for CASSVPQALDGYTF.

This clonotype occurred many times. The rearrangement links TRBV5-1 to TRBJ1-4; 7 bases are shared with TRBD1. The junction had 3 bases not matched to a gene; V was cut back by 7 bases and J by 0 bases. Germline loops: CDR1 SGHRS, CDR2 YFSETQ. The CDR3 has 14 amino acids. Here the CDR3 DNA reads TGCGCCAGCTGTCAGGGGGCAACTAATGAAAAACTGTTTTTT. It yields the protein CASCQGATNEKLFF.

This clonotype was seen many times. The chain carries TRBV29-1 and TRBJ2-1; 8 nucleotides line up with TRBD2. This CDR3 spans 13 amino acids. Trimming took 7 bases from V and 9 from J; bases not matched to a gene: 11. The germline V gene has CDR1 SQVTM and CDR2 ANQGSEA. The CDR3 DNA sequence: TGCAGCGCCGATCCAACCGGGAGGGGTGAGCAGTTCTTC. This translates into CSADPTGRGEQFF.

This clonotype was detected many times. The rearrangement links TRBV7-2 to TRBJ2-1, with D possibly TRBD1 on 7 matching bases. V was clipped by 0 bases and J by 3 bases, with 12 bases between them. The length of the CDR3 is 16 residues. Germline values: CDR1 SGHTA, CDR2 FQGNSA. CDR3 residues: CASSLARGQIYNEQFF. The CDR3 DNA reads TGTGCCAGCAGCTTAGCGCGGGGACAGATCTACAATGAGCAGTTCTTC.

This clonotype was picked up many times. The chain has TRBV20-1 and TRBJ2-7, with a weak D call TRBD1 (6 bases). CDR1 is DFQATT, CDR2 SNEGSKA, per germline (reference sequence). This CDR3 region has 14 residues. Between the trimmed V and J ends, which lost 4 bases and 2 bases, there was a span of 15 bases. The CDR3 spells CSATPGTLAYEQYF. CDR3 nucleotides: TGCAGTGCTACCCCCGGGACACTAGCCTACGAGCAGTACTTC.

This clonotype was observed at least ten times. This sequence joins TRBV4-1 and TRBJ2-3; D not resolved. The CDR3 runs 15 residues. The V and J ends lost 1 base and 3 bases respectively, with 11 bases between them. CDR1 and CDR2 (germline): MGHRA, YSYEKL. The CDR3 reads CASSQASAETDTQYF. DNA of the CDR3: TGCGCCAGCAGCCAAGCCTCCGCGGAAACAGATACGCAGTATTTT.

In its sample, this clonotype was seen many times. This chain's CDR3 is CSVEGLAGGFSQEQYF. In nucleotides, the CDR3 is TGCAGCGTTGAGGGACTAGCGGGAGGGTTTTCACAGGAGCAGTACTTC. The chain employs TRBV29-1 and TRBJ2-7; 16 bases are shared with TRBD2. From germline, CDR1 is SQVTM and CDR2 ANQGSEA. The CDR3 extends over 16 amino acids. Trimming cost V 3 bases and J 7 bases; bases outside gene matches: 9.

The sample holds many counts of this clonotype. The chain uses TRBV27 and TRBJ1-5; 8 bases agree with TRBD1. The CDR3 is 15 amino acids. V dropped 5 bases and J dropped 0; count of bases not matched to a gene: 3. The germline gives CDR1 MNHEY, CDR2 SMNVEV (reference sequence). CDR3 nucleotide sequence: TGTGCCAGCAGTATGGACAGGGCTAGCAATCAGCCCCAGCATTTT. Translating it yields CASSMDRASNQPQHF.

Many counts were recorded for this clonotype. The chain links TRBV5-1 to TRBJ2-3; 10 bases are a match to TRBD2. CDR3 length equals 15 residues. Per the germline V gene, CDR1 is SGHRS and CDR2 is YFSETQ. V lost 4 bases to trimming and J lost 6 bases; unmatched junction nucleotides: 8. In DNA form, the CDR3 reads TGCGCCAGCAGCGCCGCTAGCGGGAGAGTGGATACGCAGTATTTT. Its protein product is CASSAASGRVDTQYF.